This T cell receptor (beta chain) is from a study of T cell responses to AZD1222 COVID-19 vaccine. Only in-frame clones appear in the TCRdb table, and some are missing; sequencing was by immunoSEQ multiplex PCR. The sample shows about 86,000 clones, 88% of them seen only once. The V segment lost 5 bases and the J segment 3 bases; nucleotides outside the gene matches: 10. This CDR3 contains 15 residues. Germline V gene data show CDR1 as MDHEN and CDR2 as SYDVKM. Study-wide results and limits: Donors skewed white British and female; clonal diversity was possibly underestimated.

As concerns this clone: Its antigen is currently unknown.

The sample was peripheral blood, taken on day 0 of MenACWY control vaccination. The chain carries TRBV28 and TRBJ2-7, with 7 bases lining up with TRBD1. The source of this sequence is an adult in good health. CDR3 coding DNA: TGTGCCAGCAGTCCCTCGACAGGGAGTCGCTACGAGCAGTACTTC. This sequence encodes CASSPSTGSRYEQYF. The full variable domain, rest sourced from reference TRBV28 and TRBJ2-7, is DVKVTQSSRYLVKRTGEKVFLECVQDMDHENMFWYRQDPGLGLRLIYFSYDVKMKEKGDIPEGYSVSREKKERFSLILESASTNQTSMYLCASSPSTGSRYEQYFGPGTRLTVT.